The sequence of this T cell receptor (beta chain) was determined in a study of T cell repertoires in cytomegalovirus infection. Study at large: Through public TCR beta signatures, both CMV infection and matching HLA type were indicated.

Study-level points and caveats: Identification of carriers of CMV plus the relevant HLA was achieved through cumulative public TCR beta family frequency. What dominated the ex vivo response were HLA-C-restricted CMV-specific TCR beta clonotypes.

This CDR3 contains 17 residues. V dropped 1 base and J dropped 5; count of bases not matched to a gene: 14. From germline, CDR1 is SQVTM and CDR2 ANQGSEA. Remarks on this clonotype: Its antigen is still unknown.

MiXCR, run by TCRdb on the reads, gives a single entry per CDR3 protein. The sample carries 640,000 or so distinct CDR3 sequences, roughly 30% recorded once. The rearrangement joins TRBV29-1 to TRBJ2-1; 7 bases agree with TRBD2. The specimen comprised cultured PBMCs, sampled from culture after CMV antigen stimulation. The clonotype was recovered from a human donor in good health (CMV status not recorded). Some clones in this sample may be carry-over from other donors' samples. CDR3 bases: TGCAGCGTTGAAGGTGGGTGGTCGACGGGGGGACACAATGAGCAGTTCTTC. The encoded protein is CSVEGGWSTGGHNEQFF.